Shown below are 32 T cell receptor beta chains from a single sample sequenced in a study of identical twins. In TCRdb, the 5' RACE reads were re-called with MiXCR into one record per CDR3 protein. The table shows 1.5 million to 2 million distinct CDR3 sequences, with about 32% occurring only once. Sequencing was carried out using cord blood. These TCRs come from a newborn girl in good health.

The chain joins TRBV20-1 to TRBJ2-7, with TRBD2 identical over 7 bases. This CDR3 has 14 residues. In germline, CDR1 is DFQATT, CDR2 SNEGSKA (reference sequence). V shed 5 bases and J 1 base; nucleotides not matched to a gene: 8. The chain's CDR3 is CSADPSGASYEQYV. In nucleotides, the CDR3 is TGCAGTGCTGATCCAAGCGGGGCTTCCTACGAGCAGTACGTC.

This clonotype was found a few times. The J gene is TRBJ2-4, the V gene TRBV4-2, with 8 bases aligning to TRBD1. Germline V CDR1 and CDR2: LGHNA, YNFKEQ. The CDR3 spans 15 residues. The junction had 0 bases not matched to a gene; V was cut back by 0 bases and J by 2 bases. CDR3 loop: CASSQDRGPKNIQYF. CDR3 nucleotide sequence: TGTGCCAGCAGCCAAGACAGGGGGCCCAAAAACATTCAGTACTTC.

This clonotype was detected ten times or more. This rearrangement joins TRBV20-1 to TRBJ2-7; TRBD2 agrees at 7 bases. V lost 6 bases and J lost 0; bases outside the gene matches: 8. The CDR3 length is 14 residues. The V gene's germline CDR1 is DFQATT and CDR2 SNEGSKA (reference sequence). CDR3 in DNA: TGCAGTGCCGCCACTAGCGCCTACTCCTACGAGCAGTACTTC. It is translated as CSAATSAYSYEQYF.

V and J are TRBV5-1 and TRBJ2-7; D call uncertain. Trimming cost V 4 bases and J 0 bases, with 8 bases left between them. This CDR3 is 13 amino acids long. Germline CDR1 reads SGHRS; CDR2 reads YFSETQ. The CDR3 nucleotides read TGCGCCAGCAGCGAGACGCCCTCCTACGAGCAGTACTTC. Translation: CASSETPSYEQYF.

CDR3 bases: TGTGCCAGCAGCTTGACCCGACTAGCGGGACTGGAGACCCAGTACTTC. Translated: CASSLTRLAGLETQYF. The V and J genes are TRBV5-6 and TRBJ2-5; 11 bases agree with TRBD2. CDR1 SGHDT and CDR2 YYEEEE come from the germline V gene. V gave up 1 base and J gave up 5 bases; unmatched junction bases: 7. The CDR3 is 16 residues long.

CDR3 amino acids: CASSVSVWSGGTNEKLFF. The CDR3 nucleotides are TGTGCCAGCAGCGTCAGTGTTTGGTCAGGGGGCACTAATGAAAAACTGTTTTTT. The chain employs TRBV9 and TRBJ1-4; 8 bases agree with TRBD1. Unmatched junction bases numbered 11, after V lost 2 bases and J lost 2 bases. Germline CDR1 SGDLS, CDR2 YYNGEE. The CDR3 length is 18 residues.

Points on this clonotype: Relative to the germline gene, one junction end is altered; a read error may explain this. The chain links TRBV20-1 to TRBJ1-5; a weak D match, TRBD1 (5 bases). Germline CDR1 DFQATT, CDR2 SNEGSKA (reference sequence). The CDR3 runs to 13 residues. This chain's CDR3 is CSASGRELQPRHF. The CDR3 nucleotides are TGCAGTGCTTCAGGCAGGGAATTGCAGCCCCGGCATTTT.

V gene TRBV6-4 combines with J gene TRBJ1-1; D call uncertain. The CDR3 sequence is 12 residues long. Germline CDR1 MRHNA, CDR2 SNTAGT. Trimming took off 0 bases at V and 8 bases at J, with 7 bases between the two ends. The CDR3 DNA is TGTGCCAGCAGTGACTCGAATGGGGAAGCTTTCTTT. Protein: CASSDSNGEAFF.

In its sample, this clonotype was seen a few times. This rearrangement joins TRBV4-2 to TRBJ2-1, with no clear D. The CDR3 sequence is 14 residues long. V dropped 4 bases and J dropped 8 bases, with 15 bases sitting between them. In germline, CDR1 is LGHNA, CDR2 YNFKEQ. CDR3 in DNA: TGTGCCAGCAGCCCAACGAACAAGAACGATGAGCAGTTCTTC. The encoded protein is CASSPTNKNDEQFF.

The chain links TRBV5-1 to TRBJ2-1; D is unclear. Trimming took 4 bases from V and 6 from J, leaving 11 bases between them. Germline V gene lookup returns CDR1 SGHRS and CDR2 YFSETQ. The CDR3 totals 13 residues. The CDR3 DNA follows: TGCGCCAGCAGCCCAGACGTTACCAATGAGCAGTTCTTC. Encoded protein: CASSPDVTNEQFF.

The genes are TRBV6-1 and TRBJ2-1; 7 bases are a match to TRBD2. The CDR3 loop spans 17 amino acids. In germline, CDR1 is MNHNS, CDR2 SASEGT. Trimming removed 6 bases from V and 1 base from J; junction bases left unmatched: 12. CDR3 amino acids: CASSPRKAGRSYNEQFF. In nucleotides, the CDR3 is TGTGCCAGCAGCCCGCGTAAAGCGGGAAGGTCCTACAATGAGCAGTTCTTC.

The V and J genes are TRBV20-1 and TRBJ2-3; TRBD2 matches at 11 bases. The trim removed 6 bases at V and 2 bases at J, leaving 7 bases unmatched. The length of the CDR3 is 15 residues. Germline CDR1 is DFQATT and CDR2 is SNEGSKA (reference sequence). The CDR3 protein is CSATLAGGPTDTQYF. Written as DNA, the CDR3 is TGCAGTGCAACCCTAGCGGGGGGTCCCACAGATACGCAGTATTTT.

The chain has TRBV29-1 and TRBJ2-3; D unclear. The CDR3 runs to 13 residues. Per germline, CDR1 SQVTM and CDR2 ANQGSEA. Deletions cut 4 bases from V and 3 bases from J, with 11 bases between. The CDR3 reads CSVVVAVTDTQYF. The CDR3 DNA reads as TGCAGCGTTGTCGTGGCGGTTACAGATACGCAGTATTTT.

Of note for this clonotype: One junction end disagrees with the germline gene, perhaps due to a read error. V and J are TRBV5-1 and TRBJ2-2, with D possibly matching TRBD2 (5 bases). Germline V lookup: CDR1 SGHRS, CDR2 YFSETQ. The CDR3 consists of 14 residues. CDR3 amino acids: CAGSLTTNTGELFF. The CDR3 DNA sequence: TGCGCCGGCAGCTTGACTACGAACACCGGGGAGCTGTTTTTT.

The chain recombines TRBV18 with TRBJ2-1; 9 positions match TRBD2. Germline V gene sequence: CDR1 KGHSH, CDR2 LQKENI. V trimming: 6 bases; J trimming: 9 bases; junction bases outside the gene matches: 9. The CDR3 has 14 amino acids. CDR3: CASSPGLARAEQFF. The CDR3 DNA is TGTGCCAGCTCGCCGGGACTAGCCCGGGCTGAGCAGTTCTTC.

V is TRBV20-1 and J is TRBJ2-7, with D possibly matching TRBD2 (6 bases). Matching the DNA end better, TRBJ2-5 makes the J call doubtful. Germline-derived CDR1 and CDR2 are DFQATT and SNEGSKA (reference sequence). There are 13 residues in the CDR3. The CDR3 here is CSARPGARETQYF. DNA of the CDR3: TGCAGTGCCAGACCGGGAGCTCGGGAGACCCAGTACTTC.

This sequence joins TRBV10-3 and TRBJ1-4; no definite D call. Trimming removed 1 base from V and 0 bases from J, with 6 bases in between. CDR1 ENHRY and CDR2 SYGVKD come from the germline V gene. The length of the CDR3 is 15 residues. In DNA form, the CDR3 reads TGTGCCATCAGTGAGTACAGCGCAACTAATGAAAAACTGTTTTTT. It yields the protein CAISEYSATNEKLFF.

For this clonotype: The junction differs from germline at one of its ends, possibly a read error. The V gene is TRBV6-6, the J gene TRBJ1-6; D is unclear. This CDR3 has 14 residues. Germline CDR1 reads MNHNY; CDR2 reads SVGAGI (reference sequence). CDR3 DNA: TGTGCCAGCAGTCGTAGCCCAGAGGATTCACCCCCCCACTTT. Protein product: CASSRSPEDSPPHF.

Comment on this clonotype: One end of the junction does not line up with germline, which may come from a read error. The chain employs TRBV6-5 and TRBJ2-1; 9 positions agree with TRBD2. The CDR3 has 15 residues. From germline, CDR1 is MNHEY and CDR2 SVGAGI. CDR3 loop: CASGYSRTSVNEQFF. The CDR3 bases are TGTGCCAGCGGTTACTCGAGGACTAGCGTTAATGAGCAGTTCTTC.

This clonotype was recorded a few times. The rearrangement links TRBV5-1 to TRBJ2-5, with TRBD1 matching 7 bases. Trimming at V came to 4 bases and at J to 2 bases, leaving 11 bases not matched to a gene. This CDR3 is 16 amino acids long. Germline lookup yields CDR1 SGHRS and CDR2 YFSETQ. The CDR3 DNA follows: TGCGCCAGCAGCGCCCTACAGGGGTTAGAGCAAGAGACCCAGTACTTC. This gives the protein CASSALQGLEQETQYF.

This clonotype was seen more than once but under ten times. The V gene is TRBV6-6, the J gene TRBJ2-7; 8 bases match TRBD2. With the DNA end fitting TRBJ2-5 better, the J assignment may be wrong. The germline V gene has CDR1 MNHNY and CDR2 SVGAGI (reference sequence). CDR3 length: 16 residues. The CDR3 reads CASSYLLAGGGGTQYF. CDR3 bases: TGTGCCAGCAGTTACCTTCTGGCGGGAGGAGGTGGGACCCAGTACTTC.

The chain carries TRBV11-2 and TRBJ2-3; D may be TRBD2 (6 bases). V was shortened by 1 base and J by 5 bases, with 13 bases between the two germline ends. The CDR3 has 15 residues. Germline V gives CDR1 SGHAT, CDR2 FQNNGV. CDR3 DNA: TGTGCCAGCAGCTTAGTCGGGGGAGATGGAGATACGCAGTATTTT. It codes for CASSLVGGDGDTQYF.

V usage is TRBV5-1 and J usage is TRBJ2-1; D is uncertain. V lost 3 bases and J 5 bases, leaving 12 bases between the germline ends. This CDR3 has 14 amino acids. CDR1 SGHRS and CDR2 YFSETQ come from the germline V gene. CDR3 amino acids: CASSYWAQDNEQFF. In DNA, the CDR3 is TGCGCCAGCAGCTATTGGGCCCAAGACAATGAGCAGTTCTTC.

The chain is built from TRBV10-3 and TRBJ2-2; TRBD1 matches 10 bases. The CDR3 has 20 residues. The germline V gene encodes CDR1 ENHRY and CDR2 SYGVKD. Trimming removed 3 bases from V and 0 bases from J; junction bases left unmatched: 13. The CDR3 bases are TGTGCCATCAGTGATCCCCTATCCGGGACAGGGGTCACGAACACCGGGGAGCTGTTTTTT. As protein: CAISDPLSGTGVTNTGELFF.

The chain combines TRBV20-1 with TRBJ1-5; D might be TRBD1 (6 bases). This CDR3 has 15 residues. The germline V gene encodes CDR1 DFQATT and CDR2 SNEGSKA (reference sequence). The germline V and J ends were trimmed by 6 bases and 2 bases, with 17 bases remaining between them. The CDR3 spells CSAGTTGARNQPQHF. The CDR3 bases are TGCAGTGCAGGTACGACGGGGGCGCGCAATCAGCCCCAGCATTTT.

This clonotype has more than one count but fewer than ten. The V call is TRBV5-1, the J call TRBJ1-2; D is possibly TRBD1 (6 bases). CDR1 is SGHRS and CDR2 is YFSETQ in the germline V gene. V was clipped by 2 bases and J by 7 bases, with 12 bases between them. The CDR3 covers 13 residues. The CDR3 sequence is CASSLNTGFGYTF. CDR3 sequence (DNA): TGCGCCAGCAGCTTAAACACAGGGTTTGGCTACACCTTC.

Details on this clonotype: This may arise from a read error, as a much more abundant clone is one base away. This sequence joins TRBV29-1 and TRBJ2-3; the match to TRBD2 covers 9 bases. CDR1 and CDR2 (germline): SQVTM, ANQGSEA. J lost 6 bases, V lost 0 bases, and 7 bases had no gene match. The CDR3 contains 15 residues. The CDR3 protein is CSVEDRPSGTDTQYF. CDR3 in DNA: TGCAGCGTTGAAGATCGGCCTAGCGGGACCGATACGCAGTATTTT.

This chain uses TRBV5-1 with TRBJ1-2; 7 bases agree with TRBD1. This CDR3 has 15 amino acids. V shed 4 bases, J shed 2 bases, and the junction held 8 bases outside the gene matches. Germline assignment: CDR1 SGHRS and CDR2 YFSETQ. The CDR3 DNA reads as TGCGCCAGCAGCCCAGGGGACAGCGCCAACTATGGCTACACCTTC. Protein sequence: CASSPGDSANYGYTF.

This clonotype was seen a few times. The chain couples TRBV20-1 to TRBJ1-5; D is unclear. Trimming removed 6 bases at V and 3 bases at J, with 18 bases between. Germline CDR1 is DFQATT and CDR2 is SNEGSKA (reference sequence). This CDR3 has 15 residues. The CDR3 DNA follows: TGCAGTGCCCCCCAACCAGGCTATGCCAATCAGCCCCAGCATTTT. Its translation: CSAPQPGYANQPQHF.

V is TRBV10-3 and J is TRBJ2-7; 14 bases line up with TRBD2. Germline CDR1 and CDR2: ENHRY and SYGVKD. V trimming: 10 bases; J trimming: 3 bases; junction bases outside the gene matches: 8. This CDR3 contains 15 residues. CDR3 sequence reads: CATRTSGGSNYEQYF. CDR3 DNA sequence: TGTGCCACCCGGACTAGCGGGGGGTCAAACTACGAGCAGTACTTC.

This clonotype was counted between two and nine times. CDR3 in amino acids: CASSLRGWNGRPQHF. In DNA, the CDR3 is TGTGCCAGCAGCTTAAGGGGATGGAATGGCCGGCCCCAGCATTTT. The genes are TRBV7-2 and TRBJ1-5, with D perhaps TRBD1 (5 bases). V was cut by 2 bases and J by 9 bases, with 17 bases left in between. This CDR3 has 15 amino acids. The germline gives CDR1 SGHTA, CDR2 FQGNSA.

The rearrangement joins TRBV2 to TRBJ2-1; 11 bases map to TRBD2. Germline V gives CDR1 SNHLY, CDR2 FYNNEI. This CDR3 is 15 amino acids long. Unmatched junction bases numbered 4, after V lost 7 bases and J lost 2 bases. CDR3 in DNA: TGTGCCAGCATGCTGACTAGCGGGACCTACAATGAGCAGTTCTTC. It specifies CASMLTSGTYNEQFF.